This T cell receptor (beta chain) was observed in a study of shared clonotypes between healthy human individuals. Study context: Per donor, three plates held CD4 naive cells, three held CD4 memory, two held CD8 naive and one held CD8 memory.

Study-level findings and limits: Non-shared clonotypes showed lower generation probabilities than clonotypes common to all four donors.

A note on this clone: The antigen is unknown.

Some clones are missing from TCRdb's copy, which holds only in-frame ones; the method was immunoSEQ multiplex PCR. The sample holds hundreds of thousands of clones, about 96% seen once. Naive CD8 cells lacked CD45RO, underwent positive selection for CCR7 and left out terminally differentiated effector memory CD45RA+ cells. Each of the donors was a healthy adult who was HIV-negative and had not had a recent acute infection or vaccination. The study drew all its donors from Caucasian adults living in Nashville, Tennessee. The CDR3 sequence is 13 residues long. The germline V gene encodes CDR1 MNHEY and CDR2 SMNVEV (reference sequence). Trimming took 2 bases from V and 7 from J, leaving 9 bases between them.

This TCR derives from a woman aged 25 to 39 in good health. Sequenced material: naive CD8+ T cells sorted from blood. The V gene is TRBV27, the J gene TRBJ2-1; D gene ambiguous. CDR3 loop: CASSLTHGNEQFF. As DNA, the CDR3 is TGTGCCAGCAGTTTAACACACGGGAATGAGCAGTTCTTC.